A selection of T cell receptor beta chains follows, all from one sample in a study of blood T cell repertoires in COVID-19. Sequencing used immunoSEQ multiplex PCR; TCRdb keeps in-frame clones, though not all of them. The table includes 150,000 to 200,000 clones, 70% to 90% detected once. Specimen: peripheral blood. These receptors were obtained from a man in his sixties with COVID-19, enrolled during active disease. Each CDR3 is given with its conserved first and last residue. The D gene is left open where the match is weak. A row's size may be missing; if present it is once, few, many or a size class.

clone size,V gene,D gene,J gene,CDR3 protein,CDR3 DNA
-,TRBV6-4,-,TRBJ1-5,CASSPQGNQPQHF,TGTGCCAGCAGCCCACAGGGAAATCAGCCCCAGCATTTT
once,TRBV4-1,-,TRBJ1-1,CASSHRRRETEAFF,TGCGCCAGCAGCCACAGGAGGAGGGAGACTGAAGCTTTCTTT
-,TRBV30,TRBD1,TRBJ1-3,CAWSTGLNTGNTIYF,TGTGCCTGGTCGACAGGGCTAAATACTGGAAACACCATATATTTT
-,TRBV5-1,TRBD1,TRBJ1-1,CASSTDRVSEAFF,TGCGCCAGCAGCACCGACAGGGTTTCTGAAGCTTTCTTT
few,TRBV30,-,TRBJ1-5,CAWGDGGGNQPQHF,TGTGCCTGGGGGGACGGCGGGGGCAATCAGCCCCAGCATTTT
-,TRBV6-5,-,TRBJ1-5,CASLGREYQPQHF,TGTGCCAGCCTGGGGAGGGAGTACCAGCCCCAGCATTTT
-,TRBV7-9,-,TRBJ1-2,CASSLARYGYTF,TGTGCCAGCAGCTTAGCGAGATATGGCTACACCTTC
once,TRBV18,TRBD1,TRBJ1-1,CASSRRPGTGGMGVEAFF,TGTGCCAGCTCACGCCGACCCGGGACAGGGGGAATGGGGGTTGAAGCTTTCTTT
-,TRBV7-2,-,TRBJ1-4,CASSAQPRGGANANEKLFF,TGTGCCAGCAGCGCCCAACCGCGGGGAGGGGCGAACGCTAATGAAAAACTGTTTTTT
-,TRBV4-2,-,TRBJ1-2,CASSQAHGYGYTF,TGTGCCAGCAGCCAAGCGCACGGCTATGGCTACACCTTC
-,TRBV28,-,TRBJ2-3,CATRTDTQYF,TGTGCCACTCGGACAGATACGCAGTATTTT
-,TRBV4-3,-,TRBJ1-1,CASSQDWGGVNTEAFF,TGCGCCAGCAGCCAAGATTGGGGAGGAGTGAACACTGAAGCTTTCTTT
-,TRBV5-1,TRBD2,TRBJ2-1,CASSFGTSRSYNEQFF,TGCGCCAGCAGCTTCGGGACTAGCCGATCCTACAATGAGCAGTTCTTC
-,TRBV4-3,-,TRBJ1-6,CASSHSTQGGNSPLHF,TGCGCCAGCAGCCATTCAACCCAGGGAGGGAATTCACCCCTCCACTTT
-,TRBV12-5,-,TRBJ1-4,CASGLLQVTNEKLFF,TGTGCTAGTGGTTTGCTACAGGTTACTAATGAAAAACTGTTTTTT
few,TRBV29-1,TRBD1,TRBJ1-5,CSVASGTGYQPQHF,TGCAGCGTTGCTTCCGGGACAGGGTATCAGCCCCAGCATTTT
-,TRBV3-1/TRBV3-2,-,TRBJ2-1,CASSQVAGDNEQFF,TGTGCCAGCAGCCAAGTGGCAGGCGACAATGAGCAGTTCTTC
-,TRBV7-2,-,TRBJ1-2,CASSLERTTDYGYTF,TGTGCCAGCAGCTTAGAAAGGACTACTGACTATGGCTACACCTTC
-,TRBV25-1,-,TRBJ1-2,CASSESFGYTF,TGTGCCAGCAGTGAATCGTTTGGCTACACCTTC
-,TRBV2,-,TRBJ1-1,CASTDRRTDTEAFF,TGTGCCAGCACCGACAGGCGTACGGACACTGAAGCTTTCTTT
-,TRBV6-1,-,TRBJ1-2,CASSEGGAAQNYGYTF,TGTGCCAGCAGTGAAGGTGGGGCAGCCCAGAACTATGGCTACACCTTC
-,TRBV2,TRBD2,TRBJ2-1,CASSPLAGGDYNEQFF,TGTGCCAGCAGTCCTCTAGCGGGAGGGGACTACAATGAGCAGTTCTTC
-,TRBV7-9,-,TRBJ1-1,CASSLRSTEAFF,TGTGCCAGCAGCTTAAGGAGCACTGAAGCTTTCTTT
-,TRBV3-1/TRBV3-2,TRBD2,TRBJ2-5,CASSQERLAGEETQYF,TGTGCCAGCAGCCAAGAGAGACTAGCGGGAGAAGAGACCCAGTACTTC
once,TRBV7-6,TRBD2,TRBJ2-1,CASSPSGTSGYNEQFF,TGTGCCAGCAGCCCCTCCGGGACTAGCGGATACAATGAGCAGTTCTTC
-,TRBV7-9,-,TRBJ1-6,CASSLDTEGIPLHF,TGTGCCAGCAGCTTAGATACAGAAGGCATACCCCTCCACTTT
few,TRBV28,-,TRBJ2-7,CASFGQPYEQYF,TGTGCCAGTTTTGGACAGCCCTACGAGCAGTACTTC
few,TRBV28,-,TRBJ2-7,CASKLDGSSYEQYF,TGTGCCAGCAAATTGGACGGGAGCTCCTACGAGCAGTACTTC
few,TRBV5-1,-,TRBJ1-1,CASSLQGTTEAFF,TGCGCCAGCAGCTTGCAGGGGACCACTGAAGCTTTCTTT
-,TRBV9,-,TRBJ2-7,CASSPESRVAYEQYF,TGTGCCAGCAGCCCAGAATCCAGGGTCGCCTACGAGCAGTACTTC
few,TRBV28,TRBD1,TRBJ2-7,CASLSRGGQSSYEQYF,TGTGCCAGCCTCTCCAGAGGGGGACAGAGCTCCTACGAGCAGTACTTC
-,TRBV2,-,TRBJ2-2,CASTFTGELFF,TGTGCCAGCACTTTTACCGGGGAGCTGTTTTTT
once,TRBV4-2,TRBD1,TRBJ2-1,CASSPGTGWNEQFF,TGTGCCAGCAGCCCCGGGACAGGTTGGAATGAGCAGTTCTTC
-,TRBV19,TRBD1,TRBJ1-4,CASSANRGLANEKLFF,TGTGCCAGTAGTGCCAATAGGGGGCTGGCTAATGAAAAACTGTTTTTT
-,TRBV5-1,-,TRBJ1-2,CASSFFTENYGYTF,TGCGCCAGCAGCTTCTTTACAGAAAACTATGGCTACACCTTC
-,TRBV27,-,TRBJ2-3,CASGSYSLNTDTQYF,TGTGCCAGCGGATCGTACAGCCTAAACACAGATACGCAGTATTTT
-,TRBV5-6,TRBD1,TRBJ1-2,CASSTWTGGPFGYTF,TGTGCCAGCAGCACTTGGACAGGGGGGCCTTTTGGCTACACCTTC
few,TRBV7-9,TRBD1,TRBJ1-2,CASSSGTDRYGYTF,TGTGCCAGCAGCTCTGGGACAGACCGCTATGGCTACACCTTC
few,TRBV3-1/TRBV3-2,TRBD2,TRBJ2-6,CASSQSSGSPGANVLTF,TGTGCCAGCAGCCAATCGAGCGGGAGCCCTGGGGCCAACGTCCTGACTTTC
-,TRBV29-1,-,TRBJ1-1,CSVEGRMNTEAFF,TGCAGCGTGGAGGGACGGATGAACACTGAAGCTTTCTTT
-,TRBV19,-,TRBJ1-2,CASTPRGRTYGYTF,TGTGCCAGTACCCCAAGGGGTCGTACCTATGGCTACACCTTC
-,TRBV7-2,-,TRBJ1-2,CASSYDRNYGYTF,TGTGCCAGCAGCTACGACAGGAACTATGGCTACACCTTC
-,TRBV2,TRBD2,TRBJ2-1,CASVRGRANNEQFF,TGTGCCAGTGTTCGGGGGAGGGCCAACAATGAGCAGTTCTTC
-,TRBV28,-,TRBJ2-5,CASSFPTAKQETQYF,TGTGCCAGCAGTTTCCCGACAGCTAAGCAAGAGACCCAGTACTTC
-,TRBV30,-,TRBJ1-1,CAWSAGQGWLTEAFF,TGTGCCTGGAGTGCAGGTCAGGGGTGGCTTACTGAAGCTTTCTTT
-,TRBV2,-,TRBJ1-2,CASSEATGTNYGYTF,TGTGCCAGCAGTGAAGCTACAGGGACTAACTATGGCTACACCTTC
few,TRBV2,-,TRBJ2-7,CASSGQGLYEQYF,TGTGCCAGCAGTGGTCAGGGCCTATACGAGCAGTACTTC
-,TRBV6-2/TRBV6-3,-,TRBJ1-5,CASSYSGGFGQPQHF,TGTGCCAGCAGTTACTCAGGGGGATTTGGGCAGCCCCAGCATTTT
-,TRBV3-1/TRBV3-2,-,TRBJ2-5,CASSQDRGTAVQETQYF,TGTGCCAGCAGCCAAGATCGGGGGACAGCGGTCCAAGAGACCCAGTACTTC
-,TRBV5-1,TRBD1,TRBJ1-6,CASSLSSGGDSPLHF,TGCGCCAGCAGCTTGAGTTCAGGGGGCGATTCACCCCTCCACTTT
-,TRBV27,TRBD1,TRBJ1-3,CASSAGTGSGNTIYF,TGTGCCAGCAGTGCGGGGACAGGCTCTGGAAACACCATATATTTT
-,TRBV30,TRBD2,TRBJ2-1,CAWSRGLEQFF,TGTGCCTGGAGCCGGGGACTAGAGCAGTTCTTC
-,TRBV20-1,-,TRBJ1-2,CSAGEVGYTF,TGCAGTGCGGGGGAGGTGGGCTACACCTTC